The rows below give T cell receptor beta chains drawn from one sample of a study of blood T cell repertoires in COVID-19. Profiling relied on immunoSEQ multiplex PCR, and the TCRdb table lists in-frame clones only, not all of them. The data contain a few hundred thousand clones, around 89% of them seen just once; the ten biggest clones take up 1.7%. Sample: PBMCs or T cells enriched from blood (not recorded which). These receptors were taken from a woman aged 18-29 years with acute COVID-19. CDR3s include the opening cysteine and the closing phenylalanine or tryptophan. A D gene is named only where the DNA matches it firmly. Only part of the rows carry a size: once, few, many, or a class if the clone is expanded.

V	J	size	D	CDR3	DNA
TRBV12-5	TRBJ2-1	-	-	CASGLTTTANSYNEQFF	TGTGCTAGTGGTTTGACTACGACAGCTAACTCCTACAATGAGCAGTTCTTC
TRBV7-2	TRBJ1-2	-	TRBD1	CASLDRLNYGYTF	TGTGCCAGCTTGGACAGGTTGAACTATGGCTACACCTTC
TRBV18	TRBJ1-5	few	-	CASSPQGYQPQHF	TGTGCCAGCTCACCACAGGGGTATCAGCCCCAGCATTTT
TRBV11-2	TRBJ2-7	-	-	CASSLGASYPYEQYF	TGTGCCAGCAGCTTAGGGGCTTCCTATCCCTACGAGCAGTACTTC
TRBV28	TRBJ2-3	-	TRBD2	CASSLAGGPNTQYF	TGTGCCAGCAGTTTAGCGGGAGGGCCGAATACGCAGTATTTT
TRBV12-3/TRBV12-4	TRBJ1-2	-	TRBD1	CASTRTGGVGYTF	TGTGCCAGCACCCGGACAGGGGGCGTCGGCTACACCTTC
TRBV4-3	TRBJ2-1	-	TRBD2	CASSQDFTSGYNEQFF	TGCGCCAGCAGCCAAGATTTCACTAGCGGGTACAATGAGCAGTTCTTC
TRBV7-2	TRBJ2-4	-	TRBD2	CASSLTSGSIGNIQYF	TGTGCCAGCAGCTTAACTAGCGGGAGTATAGGAAACATTCAGTACTTC
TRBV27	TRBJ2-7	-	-	CASSLSYSFYEQYF	TGTGCCAGCAGTTTAAGTTACAGCTTCTACGAGCAGTACTTC
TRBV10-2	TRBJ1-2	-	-	CASSEKTVYGYTF	TGCGCCAGCAGTGAGAAAACAGTTTATGGCTACACCTTC